This T cell receptor (beta chain) was sequenced during a study of shared clonotypes between healthy human individuals. Germline loops: CDR1 SGHTA, CDR2 FQGNSA. The CDR3 contains 14 residues. V was clipped by 5 bases and J by 6 bases, with 17 bases between them. Concerning this clone: Its matching antigen is unknown.

General study points: It was only blood that was sampled, and tissue repertoires likely differ.

Assay used: immunoSEQ multiplex PCR; TCRdb lists only in-frame clones, some missing. The sample shows around 500,000 clones, approximately 80% of them seen only once. Source material: PBMCs. This receptor was identified in a woman aged 40-49 years in good health. Some clones in this sample may be carry-over from other donors' samples. The chain has TRBV7-2 and TRBJ2-7; TRBD2 might be the D (6 bases). In nucleotides, the CDR3 is TGTGCCAGCAGCCCGGGACTTGCCGTTGGCGAGCAGTACTTC. Its protein product is CASSPGLAVGEQYF.